This T cell receptor beta chain was identified in a study of beta chain features in type 1 diabetes. Germline lookup yields CDR1 KGHSH and CDR2 LQKENI. The ends were cut back, 0 bases at V and 0 bases at J, with 9 bases in the middle. CDR3 size: 15 residues. Expressed TCRB transcripts were sequenced after all isolated RNA was converted to cDNA. Repertoires were generated with immunoSEQ multiplex PCR, while TCRdb's copy carries only in-frame clones and drops some. Seen here are 600,000 to 700,000 clones, around an eighth observed once, and the top ten hold 0.095% to 0.15%. General study findings and limits: Type 1 diabetes patients had TCRB CDR3s that were shorter (moderately but significantly so) in all four CD4+ subsets.

This clone came up a few times. Its antigen is not known. What was sequenced was naive CD4+ T cells from blood. The source is a young man with type 1 diabetes. The chain employs TRBV18 and TRBJ2-7; D remains unclear. Here the CDR3 reads CASSPPRSSSYEQYF. The CDR3 nucleotides read TGTGCCAGCTCACCACCGCGGTCCAGCTCCTACGAGCAGTACTTC.